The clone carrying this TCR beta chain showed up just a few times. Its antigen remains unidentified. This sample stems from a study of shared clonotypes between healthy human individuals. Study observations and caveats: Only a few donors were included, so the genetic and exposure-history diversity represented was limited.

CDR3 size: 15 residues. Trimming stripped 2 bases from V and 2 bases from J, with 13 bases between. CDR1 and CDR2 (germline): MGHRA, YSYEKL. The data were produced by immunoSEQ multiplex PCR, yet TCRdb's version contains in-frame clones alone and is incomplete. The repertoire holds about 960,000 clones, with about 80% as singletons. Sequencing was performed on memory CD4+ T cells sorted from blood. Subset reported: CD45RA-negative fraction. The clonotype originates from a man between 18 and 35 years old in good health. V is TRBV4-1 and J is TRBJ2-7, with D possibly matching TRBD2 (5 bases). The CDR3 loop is CASSQTPPGAYEQYF. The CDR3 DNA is TGCGCCAGCAGCCAAACTCCTCCCGGGGCCTACGAGCAGTACTTC.